This T cell receptor (beta chain) was retrieved from a study of shared clonotypes between healthy human individuals. Study-level findings and limits: Sequencing depth was predicted to influence how clonotypes are shared among donors.

Deep was the level used in running the assay. The table came from immunoSEQ multiplex PCR; TCRdb's copy has only in-frame clones and leaves some out. The table records some 500,000 clones, approximately 94% of them present only once. As for this clone: Its matching antigen is unknown.

The CDR3 has 15 residues. Germline CDR1 is SGHTA and CDR2 is FQGNSA. The ends were cut back, 5 bases at V and 1 base at J, with 15 bases in the middle. The sequenced material came from naive CD4+ T cells sorted from blood. Specified subset: CD45RA+ positively selected. This chain uses TRBV7-2 with TRBJ2-7, with a tentative D call TRBD2 (7 bases). The TCR sequence derives from a woman in her 30s in good health. CDR3 loop: CASSQGGGRSYEQYF. The CDR3 coding sequence is TGTGCCAGCAGCCAAGGGGGAGGGCGGTCCTACGAGCAGTACTTC.